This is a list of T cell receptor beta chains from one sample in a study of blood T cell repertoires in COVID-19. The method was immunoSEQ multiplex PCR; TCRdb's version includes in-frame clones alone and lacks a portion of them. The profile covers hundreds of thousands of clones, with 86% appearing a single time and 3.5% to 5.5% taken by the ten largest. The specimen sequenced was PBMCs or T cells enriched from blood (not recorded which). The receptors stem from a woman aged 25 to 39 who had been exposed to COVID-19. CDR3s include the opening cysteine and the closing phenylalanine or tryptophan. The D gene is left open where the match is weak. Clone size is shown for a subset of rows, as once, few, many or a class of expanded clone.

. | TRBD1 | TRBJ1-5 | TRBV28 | TGTGCCAGCAGTATAACAGGGGTGAGTCAGCCCCAGCATTTT | CASSITGVSQPQHF
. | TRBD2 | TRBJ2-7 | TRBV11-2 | TGTGCCAGCAGTCCTAGCGGGGGCACCTACGAGCAGTACTTC | CASSPSGGTYEQYF
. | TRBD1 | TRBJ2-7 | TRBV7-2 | TGTGCCAGCAGCTTGAAGGGACAGAGTGGCTACGAGCAGTACTTC | CASSLKGQSGYEQYF
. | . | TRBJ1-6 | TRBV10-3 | TGTGCCACCGAACAGGGCCCCAATTCACCCCTCCACTTT | CATEQGPNSPLHF
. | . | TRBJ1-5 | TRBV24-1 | TGTGCCACCAGGCAGGGTTCTTTTCAGCCCCAGCATTTT | CATRQGSFQPQHF
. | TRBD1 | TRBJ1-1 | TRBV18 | TGTGCCAGCTCACCGGGACAGGGGAGGACTGAAGCTTTCTTT | CASSPGQGRTEAFF
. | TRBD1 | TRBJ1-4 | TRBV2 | TGTGCCAGCACGGGTTCGACAGGGGGCTCTGGTAATGAAAAACTGTTTTTT | CASTGSTGGSGNEKLFF
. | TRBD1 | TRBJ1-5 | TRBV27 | TGTGCCAGCGGTTGGACAGGGGGCCGCAATCAGCCCCAGCATTTT | CASGWTGGRNQPQHF
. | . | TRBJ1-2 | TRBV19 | TGTGCCAGTAGTATGGGTCGGGGGGGCGTCCGCGATGGCTACACCTTC | CASSMGRGGVRDGYTF
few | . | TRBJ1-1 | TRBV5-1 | TGCGCCAGCAGCTCCGGACAGAGTAATGAAGCTTTCTTT | CASSSGQSNEAFF
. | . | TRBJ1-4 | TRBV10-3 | TGTGCCATCAGTGAGTCGTTGGGACTCGAGGAAAAACTGTTTTTT | CAISESLGLEEKLFF
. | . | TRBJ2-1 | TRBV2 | TGTGCCAGCAGTGTTGTGGTTTTGAGTGAGCAGTTCTTC | CASSVVVLSEQFF